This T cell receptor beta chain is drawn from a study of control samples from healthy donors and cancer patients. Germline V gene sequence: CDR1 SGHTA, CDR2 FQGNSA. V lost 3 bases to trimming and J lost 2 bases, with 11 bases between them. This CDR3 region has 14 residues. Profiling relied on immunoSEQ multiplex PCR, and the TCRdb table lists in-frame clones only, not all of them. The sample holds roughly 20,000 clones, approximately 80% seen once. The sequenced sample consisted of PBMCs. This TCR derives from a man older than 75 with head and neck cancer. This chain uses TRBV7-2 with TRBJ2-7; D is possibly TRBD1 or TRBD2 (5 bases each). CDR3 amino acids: CASSLAMGAYEQYF. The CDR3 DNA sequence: TGTGCCAGCAGCTTGGCTATGGGGGCCTACGAGCAGTACTTC.